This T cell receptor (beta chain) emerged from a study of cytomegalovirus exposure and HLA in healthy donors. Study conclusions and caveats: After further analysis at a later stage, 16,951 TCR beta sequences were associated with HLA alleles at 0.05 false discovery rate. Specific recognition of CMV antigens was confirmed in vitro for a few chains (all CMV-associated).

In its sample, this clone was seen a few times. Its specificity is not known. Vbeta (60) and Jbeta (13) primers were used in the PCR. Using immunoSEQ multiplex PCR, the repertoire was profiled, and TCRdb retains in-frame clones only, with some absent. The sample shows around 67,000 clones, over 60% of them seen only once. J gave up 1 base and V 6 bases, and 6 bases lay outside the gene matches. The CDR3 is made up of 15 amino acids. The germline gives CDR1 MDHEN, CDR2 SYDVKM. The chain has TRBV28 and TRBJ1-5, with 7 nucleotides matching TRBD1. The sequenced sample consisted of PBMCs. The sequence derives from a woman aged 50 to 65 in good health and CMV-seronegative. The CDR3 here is CASRRTGGSNQPQHF. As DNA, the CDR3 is TGTGCCAGCAGACGGACAGGTGGGAGCAATCAGCCCCAGCATTTT.